These T cell receptor beta chains were read from a single sample in a study of T cell responses to AZD1222 COVID-19 vaccine. Assay: immunoSEQ multiplex PCR; the TCRdb copy retains only in-frame clones and omits some. The table records over 120,000 clones, about 90% of them present only once. Sequences were derived from peripheral blood, sampled on day 0 of AZD1222 vaccination. The receptor source for this set is an adult in good health. Each CDR3 is given with its conserved first and last residue. D genes are given only for firm matches. Not every row has a clone size; where given, it reads once, few, many or a size class.

>NA|NA|TRBJ1-4|TRBV19
TGTGCCAGTAGATCCCCCAAGCTCGAGGACGAAAAACTGTTTTTT
CASRSPKLEDEKLFF
>NA|TRBD2|TRBJ2-5|TRBV10-1
TGCGCCAGCAGTGAGGCCGGGAGGGGGAACCAAGAGACCCAGTACTTC
CASSEAGRGNQETQYF
>NA|NA|TRBJ1-4|TRBV30
TGTGCCTGGAGTCTGGGCGCAACTAATGAAAAACTGTTTTTT
CAWSLGATNEKLFF
>NA|NA|TRBJ1-1|TRBV5-1
TGCGCCAGCAGCTTCGAGGGTGGGACTGAAGCTTTCTTT
CASSFEGGTEAFF
>NA|NA|TRBJ2-2|TRBV19
TGTGCCAGTAGTATAGTTCTGGTTGGGGAGTACACCGGGGAGCTGTTTTTT
CASSIVLVGEYTGELFF
>NA|NA|TRBJ1-1|TRBV6-5
TGTGCCAGCTCCAACCCGGGGGTGATGGCTGAAGCTTTCTTT
CASSNPGVMAEAFF
>NA|NA|TRBJ2-3|TRBV6-5
TGTGCCAGCAGATGGAGGGCCCTCGGAGATACGCAGTATTTT
CASRWRALGDTQYF
>NA|NA|TRBJ2-6|TRBV12-5
TGTGCTAGTGGTTTGGTAAGGTCGTGGGCCAACGTCCTGACTTTC
CASGLVRSWANVLTF
>NA|NA|TRBJ2-3|TRBV7-9
TGTGCCAGCAGCTTAGGAGTCCGAGATACGCAGTATTTT
CASSLGVRDTQYF
>NA|TRBD2|TRBJ2-7|TRBV4-3
TGCGCCAGCAGCCAAGAATCTAGCGGGAGTGACTACGAGCAGTACTTC
CASSQESSGSDYEQYF
>few|NA|TRBJ1-6|TRBV18
TGTGCCAGCTCACCGAGGGTATCCTCAAATTCACCCCTCCACTTT
CASSPRVSSNSPLHF
>NA|TRBD2|TRBJ2-3|TRBV10-3
TGTGCCATCAGCACAGCGGGAGAATTAGATACGCAGTATTTT
CAISTAGELDTQYF
>NA|NA|TRBJ2-2|TRBV3-1/TRBV3-2
TGTGCCAGCAGCCAAGTTCCGGGTCCCACCGGGGAGCTGTTTTTT
CASSQVPGPTGELFF
>NA|NA|TRBJ1-4|TRBV10-1
TGCGCCAGCAGTGAGGGGAGAGGTGAAAAACTGTTTTTT
CASSEGRGEKLFF
>NA|NA|TRBJ2-3|TRBV12-5
TGTGCTAGTGGGGAAGGGGTTGCAATCCCAGATACGCAGTATTTT
CASGEGVAIPDTQYF
>NA|TRBD2|TRBJ2-5|TRBV15
TGTGCCACCAGCACGCGACTAGCGGGAGGGAAAGAGACCCAGTACTTC
CATSTRLAGGKETQYF
>NA|NA|TRBJ2-3|TRBV11-2
TGTGCCAGCAGCCCTAGTATAGTGGGATCTAGCACAGATACGCAGTATTTT
CASSPSIVGSSTDTQYF
>NA|TRBD2|TRBJ2-1|TRBV27
TGTGCCAGCAGTTTTACAGTAGCGGGAGGCAATGAGCAGTTCTTC
CASSFTVAGGNEQFF
>NA|NA|TRBJ2-2|TRBV5-1
TGCGCCAGCAAGACGCAAGCGAACACCGGGGAGCTGTTTTTT
CASKTQANTGELFF
>once|NA|TRBJ2-7|TRBV11-2
TGTGCCAGCAGCTTAATCGGGACCCTTTACGAGCAGTACTTC
CASSLIGTLYEQYF
>NA|NA|TRBJ1-5|TRBV7-2
TGTGCCAGCAGCTTATGGGGATCTAGCAATCAGCCCCAGCATTTT
CASSLWGSSNQPQHF
>NA|NA|TRBJ1-5|TRBV19
TGTGCCAGTAGTCCTATTAATAGCAATCAGCCCCAGCATTTT
CASSPINSNQPQHF
>NA|NA|TRBJ1-1|TRBV6-1
TGTGCCAGCAGTGATAGCGGGACTACAGCTTTCTTT
CASSDSGTTAFF
>NA|NA|TRBJ2-5|TRBV20-1
TGCAGTGCTAGAAGAGAAGAGACCCAGTACTTC
CSARREETQYF
>NA|NA|TRBJ2-1|TRBV3-1/TRBV3-2
TGTGCCAGCAGCCAATTCCCCACAGTAGGGGCCTACAATGAGCAGTTCTTC
CASSQFPTVGAYNEQFF
>NA|TRBD2|TRBJ2-1|TRBV7-3
TGTGCCAGCAGCCAGCTAGCGGGAGACTACAATGAGCAGTTCTTC
CASSQLAGDYNEQFF
>NA|NA|TRBJ2-7|TRBV4-1
TGCGCCAGCAGCCAAGATCCGGCAGTTTACGAGCAGTACTTC
CASSQDPAVYEQYF
>NA|TRBD1|TRBJ2-7|TRBV9
TGTGCCAGCAGCGTAGCCTTGGGACAGGGGAGGTACGAGCAGTACTTC
CASSVALGQGRYEQYF
>NA|NA|TRBJ2-2|TRBV7-6
TGTGCCAGCAGCTTAGCTGATCGAGGGCAGTACACCGGGGAGCTGTTTTTT
CASSLADRGQYTGELFF
>NA|NA|TRBJ2-7|TRBV5-1
TGCGCCAGCAGAGCAGGTTTAACCTACGAGCAGTACTTC
CASRAGLTYEQYF
>NA|NA|TRBJ2-3|TRBV28
TGTGCCAGCAGTACGGTAGGGGGGTTCGGCACAGATACGCAGTATTTT
CASSTVGGFGTDTQYF
>NA|NA|TRBJ2-2|TRBV25-1
TGTGCCAGCAGTGAATGGCTAGCGACGAACACCGGGGAGCTGTTTTTT
CASSEWLATNTGELFF
>NA|TRBD1|TRBJ2-7|TRBV25-1
TGTGCCAGCAGTGAACTCCGGACAGGGGGCTACGAGCAGTACTTC
CASSELRTGGYEQYF
>NA|NA|TRBJ2-2|TRBV7-8
TGTGCCAGCAGCTTGGTCAGCCTTAATATTAACACCGGGGAGCTGTTTTTT
CASSLVSLNINTGELFF
>once|NA|TRBJ1-2|TRBV30
TGTGCCTGGAGTAGGGAGGGGTGGTATGGCTACACCTTC
CAWSREGWYGYTF
>NA|TRBD1|TRBJ2-1|TRBV15
TGTGCCACCAGCAGAGATGGACAGGGGTACAATGAGCAGTTCTTC
CATSRDGQGYNEQFF
>NA|NA|TRBJ1-1|TRBV21-1
TGTGCCAGCAGCAAAAAGGGCACCCACAAGCAACTCGACACTGAAGCTTTCTTT
CASSKKGTHKQLDTEAFF
>NA|NA|TRBJ2-7|TRBV19
TGTGCCAGTAGTTTCGGGATAGCTGTCTACGAGCAGTACTTC
CASSFGIAVYEQYF
>NA|TRBD2|TRBJ2-2|TRBV2
TGTGCCAGCAGGACTAGCGGGACCGGCGGGGAGCTGTTTTTT
CASRTSGTGGELFF
>NA|NA|TRBJ2-5|TRBV28
TGTGCCAGCAAGGAGGGACGCCAAGAGACCCAGTACTTC
CASKEGRQETQYF
>NA|NA|TRBJ2-2|TRBV5-1
TGCGCCAGCAGCTTGGCTGTAACCGGGGAGCTGTTTTTT
CASSLAVTGELFF
>NA|TRBD2|TRBJ2-7|TRBV27
TGTGCCAGCAGGCAGGGACTAGCGGGAGGCTACGAGCAGTACTTC
CASRQGLAGGYEQYF
>NA|NA|TRBJ1-3|TRBV5-1
TGCGCCAGCAGCCCTTATGGGGGTGAAAACACCATATATTTT
CASSPYGGENTIYF
>NA|NA|TRBJ2-3|TRBV27
TGTGCCAGCGCACCCCAGGGTGGGAGGCCCACTAGCACAGATACGCAGTATTTT
CASAPQGGRPTSTDTQYF
>NA|TRBD2|TRBJ2-5|TRBV2
TGTGCCAGCAGTGGACTAGCGGGGGGCCAAGAGACCCAGTACTTC
CASSGLAGGQETQYF
>NA|NA|TRBJ2-5|TRBV11-2
TGTGCCAGCAGCTTAGCGGGACCGTTGGAGACCCAGTACTTC
CASSLAGPLETQYF
>once|NA|TRBJ1-4|TRBV29-1
TGCAGCGCCGACGTGACTGGGTATAATGAAAAACTGTTTTTT
CSADVTGYNEKLFF
>NA|NA|TRBJ2-5|TRBV5-4
TGTGCCAGCAGCCGGGTGGGGGAGACCCAGTACTTC
CASSRVGETQYF
>few|NA|TRBJ2-2|TRBV30
TGTGCCTGGTGGGCAGTGAACACCGGGGAGCTGTTTTTT
CAWWAVNTGELFF
>NA|TRBD2|TRBJ2-7|TRBV6-6
TGTGCCAGCAGTTACTCGATGCGGGGGACGGGCGAGCAGTACTTC
CASSYSMRGTGEQYF
>NA|NA|TRBJ1-1|TRBV12-3/TRBV12-4
TGTGCCAGCAGTTTGAAGGTTGAAGCTTTCTTT
CASSLKVEAFF
>NA|NA|TRBJ2-3|TRBV30
TGTGCCTGGAGTGTAAGGGCGGGGACCACAGATACGCAGTATTTT
CAWSVRAGTTDTQYF
>NA|TRBD2|TRBJ2-7|TRBV7-2
TGTGCCAGCAGCCTAAGTAGCGGGGCGAGCTCCTACGAGCAGTACTTC
CASSLSSGASSYEQYF
>NA|NA|TRBJ2-5|TRBV5-1
TGCGCCAGCAGCTTGTCTCGGGGGGCAGGGGAGACCCAGTACTTC
CASSLSRGAGETQYF
>NA|NA|TRBJ1-1|TRBV27
TGTGCCAGCAGTCCGACAGTCGGCACTGAAGCTTTCTTT
CASSPTVGTEAFF